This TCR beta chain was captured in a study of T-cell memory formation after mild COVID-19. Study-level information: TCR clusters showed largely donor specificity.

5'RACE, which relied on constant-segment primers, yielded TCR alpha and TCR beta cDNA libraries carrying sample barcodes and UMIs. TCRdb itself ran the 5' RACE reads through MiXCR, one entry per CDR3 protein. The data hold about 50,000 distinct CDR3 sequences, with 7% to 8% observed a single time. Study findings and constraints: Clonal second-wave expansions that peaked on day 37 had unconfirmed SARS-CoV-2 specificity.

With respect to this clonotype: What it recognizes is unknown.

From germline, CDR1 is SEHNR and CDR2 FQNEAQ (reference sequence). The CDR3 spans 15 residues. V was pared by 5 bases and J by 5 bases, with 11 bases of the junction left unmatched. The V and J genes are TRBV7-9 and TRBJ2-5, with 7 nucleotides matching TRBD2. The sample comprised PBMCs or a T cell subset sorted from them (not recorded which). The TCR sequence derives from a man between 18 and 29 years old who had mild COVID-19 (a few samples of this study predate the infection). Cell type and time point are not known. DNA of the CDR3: TGTGCCAGCAGCCCACGGGACGGGGGGTCGGAGACCCAGTACTTC. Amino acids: CASSPRDGGSETQYF.